Each of the 26 T cell receptor beta chains below was sequenced from the same sample in a study of T cells in Graves' hyperthyroidism and ophthalmopathy. Template material for amplifying TCR beta CDR3 regions consisted of RNA transcripts. An initial round of RT-PCR targeting the TCR CDR3 relied on the HTBI primer set. TCRdb used MiXCR to reprocess the multiplex PCR reads, holding one entry per CDR3 protein. The sample records 600,000 or so distinct CDR3 sequences, roughly 50% being singletons. Sequencing input: peripheral blood or thyroid tissue (not recorded which). These receptors originate from a woman aged 18-30 years with Graves' hyperthyroidism.

The chain uses TRBV2 and TRBJ1-1, with D uncertain. V dropped 5 bases and J dropped 2 bases, with 9 bases sitting between them. This CDR3 is 13 amino acids long. Germline V gene data show CDR1 as SNHLY and CDR2 as FYNNEI. CDR3 loop: CASSKQLNTEAFF. Written as DNA, the CDR3 is TGTGCCAGCAGTAAACAGCTTAACACTGAAGCTTTCTTT. Full variable domain (outside the CDR3, taken from reference TRBV2 and TRBJ1-1): EPEVTQTPSHQVTQMGQEVILRCVPISNHLYFYWYRQILGQKVEFLVSFYNNEISEKSEIFDDQFSVERPDGSNFTLKIRSTKLEDSAMYFCASSKQLNTEAFFGQGTRLTVV.

This clonotype showed up just a few times. The genes are TRBV19 and TRBJ1-5; no definite D call. The CDR3 has 15 residues. Trimming stripped 2 bases from V and 6 bases from J, with 14 bases between. Germline V CDR1 and CDR2: LNHDA, SQIVND (reference sequence). This CDR3 reads CASSITGSDRQPQHF. The CDR3, as DNA: TGTGCCAGTAGTATAACCGGGTCCGACCGTCAGCCCCAGCATTTT.

This clonotype occurred once. CDR3 residues: CASEAGFGNTIYF. The CDR3 bases are TGTGCCAGCGAGGCAGGGTTTGGAAACACCATATATTTT. The chain links TRBV25-1 to TRBJ1-3, with TRBD1 as a possible D gene (5 bases). CDR3 size: 13 residues. V shed 8 bases and J shed 3 bases, with 11 bases lying between them. Per germline, CDR1 MGHDK and CDR2 SYGVNS.

Note on this clonotype: Possible read error: a much larger clone is one base away. The chain links TRBV13 to TRBJ2-6, with no clear D. Trimming took 7 bases from V and 3 from J, leaving 7 bases between them. This CDR3 region has 13 residues. The germline CDR1 and CDR2 sequences are PRHDT and FYEKMQ (reference sequence). The CDR3 region is CASMTFGANVLTF. The CDR3 DNA reads TGTGCCAGCATGACGTTTGGGGCCAACGTCCTGACTTTC.

There are a few counts of this clonotype. The V gene is TRBV14, the J gene TRBJ1-1, with D possibly matching TRBD1 (6 bases). The CDR3 spans 18 residues. Germline V CDR1 and CDR2: SGHDN, FVKESK. The V end lost 2 bases, the J end lost 4 bases, and 23 bases lay between the germline ends. The CDR3 DNA follows: TGTGCCAGCAGCCAATTCGGCAGGGGCGGAAGCCTAGGCACTGAAGCTTTCTTT. Protein: CASSQFGRGGSLGTEAFF.

This clonotype came up many times. The chain employs TRBV9 and TRBJ2-5; 8 bases line up with TRBD1. The CDR3 covers 14 residues. The ends lost 0 bases at V and 4 bases at J; junction bases unmatched: 2. CDR1 and CDR2 from the germline V gene are SGDLS and YYNGEE. The CDR3 sequence is CASSVGTGRETQYF. The CDR3 coding sequence is TGTGCCAGCAGCGTAGGGACAGGGCGAGAGACCCAGTACTTC.

The DNA for the CDR3 is TGTGCCAGTAGTAAGACTAGCGGGAGGCCCCAAGAGACCCAGTACTTC. Translated: CASSKTSGRPQETQYF. The chain joins TRBV19 to TRBJ2-5; 13 bases agree with TRBD2. Per germline, CDR1 LNHDA and CDR2 SQIVND (reference sequence). CDR3 size: 16 residues. Losses at the gene ends were 4 bases for V and 1 base for J; bases not matched to a gene: 3.

This clonotype was observed a few times. CDR3 coding DNA: TGCAGTGCTAGCGTGCGGGCGCGGGGCTACACCTTC. Translation gives CSASVRARGYTF. This chain uses TRBV20-1 with TRBJ1-2, with no clear D. Between the trimmed V and J ends, which lost 3 bases and 8 bases, there was a span of 13 bases. The CDR3 has 12 residues. Germline V gives CDR1 DFQATT, CDR2 SNEGSKA (reference sequence).

The V call is TRBV29-1, the J call TRBJ2-5; 8 bases agree with TRBD2. The V segment lost 8 bases and the J segment 5 bases; nucleotides outside the gene matches: 13. This CDR3 region has 14 residues. Looked up from germline, CDR1 is SQVTM and CDR2 is ANQGSEA. The CDR3 loop is CSQVSGRAEETQYF. In DNA form, the CDR3 reads TGCAGCCAAGTGTCCGGGAGGGCCGAGGAGACCCAGTACTTC.

Comments on this clonotype: A read error may produce the germline difference seen at one junction end. The chain recombines TRBV19 with TRBJ2-2, with a tentative D call TRBD2 (5 bases). CDR3 length: 13 amino acids. CDR1 LNHDA and CDR2 SQIVND come from the germline V gene (reference sequence). CDR3 amino acids: CASSITGPGEPFF. The DNA for the CDR3 is TGTGCCAGTAGTATAACCGGGCCCGGGGAGCCGTTTTTT.

J is TRBJ1-2 and V is TRBV10-3, with D possibly being TRBD1 (5 bases). This CDR3 has 13 residues. Germline loops: CDR1 ENHRY, CDR2 SYGVKD. V was clipped by 10 bases and J by 3 bases, with 15 bases between them. CDR3 sequence (DNA): TGTGCCACCCGGGGGGGGACGGACTATGGCTACACCTTC. Translating gives CATRGGTDYGYTF.

This clonotype was counted ten times or more. The chain uses TRBV2 and TRBJ1-6, with 9 bases aligning to TRBD1. The CDR3 runs to 15 residues. The V and J ends lost 6 bases and 9 bases, in that order; junction bases with no gene match: 9. Germline V gene data show CDR1 as SNHLY and CDR2 as FYNNEI. The CDR3 DNA reads as TGTGCCAGCAGAGCAGGGACAGGGTCTACTTCACCCCTCCACTTT. Protein sequence: CASRAGTGSTSPLHF.

This clonotype was detected ten times or more. The genes are TRBV14 and TRBJ1-2, with D uncertain. The CDR3 is 14 amino acids. The V gene's germline CDR1 is SGHDN and CDR2 FVKESK. Between the trimmed V and J ends, which lost 0 bases and 4 bases, there was a span of 9 bases. CDR3 in amino acids: CASSQDWPSYGYTF. The DNA of the CDR3 is TGTGCCAGCAGCCAAGACTGGCCGTCCTATGGCTACACCTTC.

The DNA of the CDR3 is TGTGCCAGTGCAGGGGCCGGTTCACCCCTCCACTTT. Translating it yields CASAGAGSPLHF. The J gene is TRBJ1-6, the V gene TRBV24-1; TRBD1 might be the D (6 bases). This CDR3 has 12 residues. The germline V and J ends were trimmed by 11 bases and 9 bases, with 13 bases remaining between them. In germline, CDR1 is KGHDR, CDR2 SFDVKD.

V and J are TRBV12-3 or TRBV12-4 and TRBJ2-5; D unresolved. V gave up 3 bases and J gave up 1 base, with 6 bases separating them. This CDR3 is 13 amino acids long. The CDR3 DNA is TGTGCCAGCAGTTTTTTGACCCAAGAGACCCAGTACTTC. It yields the protein CASSFLTQETQYF.

CDR3 nucleotide sequence: TGTGCCAGCAGCCACTGGGGGCGGGAGGGCACCGGGGAGCTGTTTTTT. Amino acids: CASSHWGREGTGELFF. V is TRBV7-9 and J is TRBJ2-2, with 9 positions matching TRBD2. The CDR3 is 16 amino acids. Trimming removed 5 bases from V and 4 bases from J; junction bases left unmatched: 8. CDR1 is SEHNR and CDR2 is FQNEAQ in the germline V gene (reference sequence).

The chain uses TRBV7-8 and TRBJ1-4, with D unresolved. The CDR3 is 14 residues long. V was pared by 5 bases and J by 5 bases, with 12 bases between. Germline CDR1 SGHVS, CDR2 FQNEAQ. CDR3 amino acids: CASSPQARNEKLFF. The CDR3 DNA reads as TGTGCCAGCAGCCCCCAGGCAAGGAATGAAAAACTGTTTTTT. Using reference TRBV7-8 and TRBJ1-4 for the parts outside the CDR3, the full variable domain is GAGVSQSPRYKVAKRGQDVALRCDPISGHVSLFWYQQALGQGPEFLTYFQNEAQLDKSGLPSDRFFAERPEGSVSTLKIQRTQQEDSAVYLCASSPQARNEKLFFGSGTQLSVL.

The chain is built from TRBV9 and TRBJ1-4; maybe TRBD1 (5 bases). Trimming cost V 7 bases and J 8 bases, with 21 bases left between them. Germline values: CDR1 SGDLS, CDR2 YYNGEE. This CDR3 comprises 15 residues. CDR3 in amino acids: CASSPLQDSGEKLFF. Here the CDR3 DNA reads TGTGCCAGCTCACCACTACAGGACTCTGGGGAAAAACTGTTTTTT.

V and J are TRBV14 and TRBJ2-7; 8 positions agree with TRBD1. Germline values: CDR1 SGHDN, CDR2 FVKESK. The ends lost 3 bases at V and 2 bases at J; junction bases unmatched: 6. The CDR3 has 15 residues. CDR3 DNA: TGTGCCAGCAGCCAGTTGGACAGGGCACCCTACGAGCAGTACTTC. This sequence encodes CASSQLDRAPYEQYF.

As regards this clonotype: One end of the junction is discordant with germline, which a read error may explain. The chain is built from TRBV10-3 and TRBJ2-2; no firm D call. Germline lookup yields CDR1 ENHRY and CDR2 SYGVKD. This CDR3 is 13 amino acids long. This CDR3 is CAISSQNAGELFF. As DNA, the CDR3 is TGTGCCATCAGTAGCCAGAACGCCGGGGAGCTGTTTTTT.

This chain connects TRBV20-1 to TRBJ2-7, with 10 bases matching TRBD1. V lost 6 bases to trimming and J lost 3 bases; unmatched junction nucleotides: 14. Germline CDR1 reads DFQATT; CDR2 reads SNEGSKA (reference sequence). The CDR3 is made up of 16 amino acids. The CDR3 is CSATQPGQGHFYEQYF. The CDR3 DNA reads as TGCAGTGCCACACAGCCGGGACAGGGGCACTTCTACGAGCAGTACTTC.

The chain employs TRBV19 and TRBJ2-7; D is unresolved. The CDR3 runs 14 residues. CDR1 and CDR2 (germline): LNHDA, SQIVND (reference sequence). V dropped 3 bases and J dropped 6 bases, with 15 bases sitting between them. CDR3 sequence reads: CASSMAGPIREQYF. CDR3 sequence (DNA): TGTGCCAGTAGTATGGCAGGACCGATCCGCGAGCAGTACTTC.

This clonotype was recorded at least ten times. J is TRBJ1-3 and V is TRBV15; 9 nucleotides align to TRBD1. The CDR3 is 17 residues long. From germline, CDR1 is LNHNV and CDR2 YYDKDF (reference sequence). The junction had 9 bases not matched to a gene; V was cut back by 1 base and J by 5 bases. In DNA, the CDR3 is TGTGCCACCAGCAGAGTGCGTCCCGGACAGGGGAGAAACACCATATATTTT. Protein: CATSRVRPGQGRNTIYF.

The sample holds many counts of this clonotype. The rearrangement uses TRBV7-8 and TRBJ2-7; the D is unclear. The length of the CDR3 is 13 residues. Trimming pared 5 bases from V and 4 bases from J, leaving 12 bases between. Per the germline V gene, CDR1 is SGHVS and CDR2 is FQNEAQ. As DNA, the CDR3 is TGTGCCAGCAGCCAACGGCTTTGGTACGAGCAGTACTTC. This translates into CASSQRLWYEQYF.

On this clonotype itself: This CDR3 is missing its conserved last phenylalanine or tryptophan, likely due to a read error. The J gene is TRBJ1-2, the V gene TRBV5-1; D ambiguous. CDR1 and CDR2 from the germline V gene are SGHRS and YFSETQ. There are 16 residues in the CDR3. V lost 0 bases to trimming and J lost 1 base, with 13 bases between them. This chain's CDR3 is CASSLVAALNNYGYTY. CDR3 DNA: TGCGCCAGCAGCTTGGTCGCTGCCCTGAATAACTATGGCTACACCTAC.

At least ten counts were recorded for this clonotype. The genes are TRBV2 and TRBJ1-1; D possibly corresponds to TRBD1 (5 bases). CDR1 and CDR2 (germline): SNHLY, FYNNEI. CDR3 size: 14 residues. V lost 7 bases and J lost 4, with 16 bases in between. For the CDR3, the DNA is TGTGCCAGCAACGGGGCGGGGGTTGGCACTGAAGCTTTCTTT. This encodes CASNGAGVGTEAFF. Full variable domain (rest looked up from reference TRBV2 and TRBJ1-1): EPEVTQTPSHQVTQMGQEVILRCVPISNHLYFYWYRQILGQKVEFLVSFYNNEISEKSEIFDDQFSVERPDGSNFTLKIRSTKLEDSAMYFCASNGAGVGTEAFFGQGTRLTVV.